One sample yielded the 25 T cell receptor beta chains listed below, sequenced in a study of blood T cell repertoires in COVID-19. Some clones are missing from TCRdb's copy, which holds only in-frame ones; the method was immunoSEQ multiplex PCR. The profile shows some 170,000 clones, more than 80% of them singletons. The sequenced material came from peripheral blood. These receptors were taken from a woman aged 60-75 years with acute or convalescent COVID-19.

This chain links TRBV19 with TRBJ1-1; D unresolved. The CDR3 length is 13 residues. Germline V lookup: CDR1 LNHDA, CDR2 SQIVND (reference sequence). The V end lost 5 bases, the J end lost 4 bases, and 11 bases lay between the germline ends. The CDR3 nucleotides are TGTGCCAGTAGTCAACGCCCAGTCACTGAAGCTTTCTTT. It yields the protein CASSQRPVTEAFF.

The chain employs TRBV4-2 and TRBJ1-1; D gene uncertain. Germline V gene sequence: CDR1 LGHNA, CDR2 YNFKEQ. This CDR3 comprises 14 residues. V lost 0 bases to trimming and J lost 7 bases, with 12 bases between them. The CDR3 here is CASSQELIVVEAFF. CDR3 DNA: TGTGCCAGCAGCCAAGAATTAATTGTTGTTGAAGCTTTCTTT.

The V gene is TRBV11-2, the J gene TRBJ2-1, with 10 bases aligning to TRBD2. Germline CDR1 and CDR2: SGHAT and FQNNGV. This CDR3 is built from 16 residues. J lost 3 bases, V lost 3 bases, and 5 bases had no gene match. CDR3 nucleotides: TGTGCCAGCAGCTTGAGGGGGACTAGCGTCTACAATGAGCAGTTCTTC. Translation gives CASSLRGTSVYNEQFF.

The CDR3: CASSPGSGGGEETQYF. CDR3 nucleotide sequence: TGCGCCAGCAGCCCTGGGTCGGGGGGCGGGGAAGAGACCCAGTACTTC. This chain uses TRBV5-1 with TRBJ2-5, with D possibly being TRBD2 (7 bases). This CDR3 is built from 16 residues. V was shortened by 4 bases and J by 3 bases, with 19 bases between the two germline ends. Per germline, CDR1 SGHRS and CDR2 YFSETQ.

V is TRBV27 and J is TRBJ2-7; 12 bases are a match to TRBD2. Germline CDR1 and CDR2: MNHEY and SMNVEV (reference sequence). The CDR3 contains 16 residues. Trimming at V came to 4 bases and at J to 6 bases, leaving 10 bases not matched to a gene. In DNA form, the CDR3 reads TGTGCCAGCAGTTCCGGTCGGACTAGCGGGAATCGCGAGCAGTACTTC. Amino acid sequence: CASSSGRTSGNREQYF.

J is TRBJ1-6 and V is TRBV6-5, with a weak D call TRBD1 (6 bases). CDR3 size: 14 residues. Germline loops: CDR1 MNHEY, CDR2 SVGAGI. The V gene lost 6 bases and the J gene lost 7 bases, with 13 bases spanning the gap. DNA for the CDR3: TGTGCCAGCAGCATAGACAGGACCAATTCACCCCTCCACTTT. Protein product: CASSIDRTNSPLHF.

The gene calls are TRBV28 and TRBJ2-5; 9 bases agree with TRBD2. Trimming cost V 5 bases and J 2 bases; bases outside gene matches: 12. CDR3 size: 17 residues. Germline V gene lookup returns CDR1 MDHEN and CDR2 SYDVKM. CDR3 amino acids: CASSAASSGAGQETQYF. CDR3 DNA sequence: TGTGCCAGCAGTGCGGCTTCTAGCGGGGCTGGACAAGAGACCCAGTACTTC.

The rearrangement links TRBV6-5 to TRBJ2-5, with 7 bases that match TRBD2. There are 14 residues in the CDR3. The junction had 8 bases not matched to a gene; V was cut back by 6 bases and J by 4 bases. Germline assignment: CDR1 MNHEY and CDR2 SVGAGI. The CDR3, as DNA: TGTGCCAGCAGAGCGGGGCTAGCGAGAGAGACCCAGTACTTC. This gives the protein CASRAGLARETQYF.

This chain links TRBV19 with TRBJ2-2, with 9 bases fitting TRBD2. The CDR3 spans 14 residues. In germline, CDR1 is LNHDA, CDR2 SQIVND (reference sequence). Trimming at V came to 3 bases and at J to 5 bases, leaving 1 base not matched to a gene. In DNA, the CDR3 is TGTGCCAGTAGTATTACTAGCGGGACCGGGGAGCTGTTTTTT. This encodes CASSITSGTGELFF. The full variable domain, completed using reference TRBV19 and TRBJ2-2, is DGGITQSPKYLFRKEGQNVTLSCEQNLNHDAMYWYRQDPGQGLRLIYYSQIVNDFQKGDIAEGYSVSREKKESFPLTVTSAQKNPTAFYLCASSITSGTGELFFGEGSRLTVL.

In its sample, this clone was seen a few times. The chain carries TRBV5-5 and TRBJ1-2; perhaps TRBD1 as D (5 bases). The V and J ends lost 4 bases and 5 bases respectively, with 12 bases between them. CDR1 SGHKS and CDR2 YYEKEE come from the germline V gene (reference sequence). The CDR3 covers 13 residues. In DNA, the CDR3 is TGTGCCAGCAGCCCCGGGGGGTCATATGGCTACACCTTC. This gives the protein CASSPGGSYGYTF.

The chain links TRBV13 to TRBJ2-1; weak D call: TRBD1 (5 bases). The CDR3 extends over 16 amino acids. V was clipped by 0 bases and J by 2 bases, with 11 bases between them. Germline-derived CDR1 and CDR2 are PRHDT and FYEKMQ (reference sequence). CDR3 nucleotides: TGTGCCAGCAGCTTAGGTGGCAGGGCTCCCTACAATGAGCAGTTCTTC. This gives the protein CASSLGGRAPYNEQFF.

This sequence joins TRBV11-2 and TRBJ1-5, with 9 positions matching TRBD1. The junction had 7 bases not matched to a gene; V was cut back by 5 bases and J by 5 bases. The CDR3 loop spans 15 amino acids. The germline CDR1 and CDR2 sequences are SGHAT and FQNNGV. CDR3 bases: TGTGCCAGCAGCCTGGGACAGGGCCTCGATCAGCCCCAGCATTTT. It specifies CASSLGQGLDQPQHF.

This sequence joins TRBV9 and TRBJ2-2, with TRBD1 matching over 12 bases. Germline V lookup: CDR1 SGDLS, CDR2 YYNGEE. The ends lost 0 bases at V and 8 bases at J; junction bases unmatched: 2. The CDR3 contains 15 residues. DNA of the CDR3: TGTGCCAGCAGCGTAGGGGGACAGGGGGCTGGGGAGCTGTTTTTT. This sequence encodes CASSVGGQGAGELFF.

This chain joins TRBV28 and TRBJ1-1; tentative D call: TRBD1 (5 bases). V was clipped by 6 bases and J by 0 bases, with 14 bases between them. Germline CDR1 MDHEN, CDR2 SYDVKM. This CDR3 is 15 amino acids long. The DNA for the CDR3 is TGTGCCAGCAGCGCCTTCCGGGGGGTGAACACTGAAGCTTTCTTT. Translation gives CASSAFRGVNTEAFF.

This rearrangement joins TRBV6-6 to TRBJ1-5; unclear D gene. The CDR3 has 15 amino acids. Germline V lookup: CDR1 MNHNY, CDR2 SVGAGI (reference sequence). Trimming pared 2 bases from V and 7 bases from J, leaving 15 bases between. The CDR3 protein is CASSYLWQDIQPQHF. CDR3 nucleotides: TGTGCCAGCAGTTACCTGTGGCAGGATATCCAGCCCCAGCATTTT.

This rearrangement joins TRBV27 to TRBJ1-1; tentative D call: TRBD1 (5 bases). The CDR3 is 13 residues long. In germline, CDR1 is MNHEY, CDR2 SMNVEV (reference sequence). Deletions cut 7 bases from V and 8 bases from J, with 17 bases between. CDR3 bases: TGTGCCAGCAAAGGGCCGGGGGTCGGGGAAGCTTTCTTT. This translates into CASKGPGVGEAFF.

V gene TRBV6-5 combines with J gene TRBJ2-7, with D hard to call. The CDR3 totals 12 residues. Trimming stripped 5 bases from V and 4 bases from J, with 9 bases between. Per germline, CDR1 MNHEY and CDR2 SVGAGI. Written as DNA, the CDR3 is TGTGCCAGCAGTCGGGTGGTTTACGAGCAGTACTTC. This translates into CASSRVVYEQYF.

The chain combines TRBV15 with TRBJ2-3; possibly TRBD1 for D (5 bases). Looked up from germline, CDR1 is LNHNV and CDR2 is YYDKDF (reference sequence). The V gene lost 1 base and the J gene lost 5 bases, with 7 bases spanning the gap. This CDR3 has 13 residues. The CDR3 DNA follows: TGTGCCACCAGCAGAGCCAGGGTAGATACGCAGTATTTT. Its translation: CATSRARVDTQYF.

The rearrangement links TRBV28 to TRBJ1-5; tentative D call: TRBD1 (6 bases). Trimming took off 8 bases at V and 5 bases at J, with 19 bases between the two ends. The CDR3 extends over 15 amino acids. Germline CDR1 MDHEN, CDR2 SYDVKM. CDR3 bases: TGTGCCAGCGCTCGTAGTCGGGGGGCCCATCAGCCCCAGCATTTT. Encoded protein: CASARSRGAHQPQHF.

The chain joins TRBV28 to TRBJ1-2; TRBD1 agrees at 7 bases. The CDR3 totals 13 residues. With 4 bases clipped from V and 13 bases from J, the junction kept 12 bases outside the gene matches. Germline lookup yields CDR1 MDHEN and CDR2 SYDVKM. The CDR3 nucleotides are TGTGCCAGCAGTTCGGGACAGAGGCCTGTTTCCACCTTC. This encodes CASSSGQRPVSTF.

The chain uses TRBV19 and TRBJ1-2; D uncertain. Germline V gene lookup returns CDR1 LNHDA and CDR2 SQIVND (reference sequence). Trimming removed 7 bases at V and 6 bases at J, with 18 bases between. The CDR3 totals 14 residues. The CDR3, as DNA: TGTGCCAGTACCCTCGACGGCAGCAGGAATGGCTACACCTTC. Its protein is CASTLDGSRNGYTF.

The chain combines TRBV14 with TRBJ2-5, with D hard to call. V lost 2 bases to trimming and J lost 2 bases, with 12 bases between them. The CDR3 has 15 residues. Germline V gene data show CDR1 as SGHDN and CDR2 as FVKESK. The CDR3 DNA follows: TGTGCCAGCAGCCAATATAACTGGTATCAAGAGACCCAGTACTTC. It codes for CASSQYNWYQETQYF.

The chain links TRBV5-1 to TRBJ2-3, with TRBD1 matching over 9 bases. This CDR3 spans 14 amino acids. V was pared by 4 bases and J by 3 bases, with 3 bases of the junction left unmatched. Germline CDR1 and CDR2: SGHRS and YFSETQ. CDR3 DNA: TGCGCCAGCAGCAACGGACAGGGGACAGATACGCAGTATTTT. Protein sequence: CASSNGQGTDTQYF.

The chain combines TRBV5-1 with TRBJ1-2, with D tentatively TRBD1 (6 bases). Germline assignment: CDR1 SGHRS and CDR2 YFSETQ. The CDR3 contains 13 residues. V was clipped by 4 bases and J by 3 bases, with 10 bases between them. For the CDR3, the DNA is TGCGCCAGCAGCCAACAGGGAGACTATGGCTACACCTTC. As protein: CASSQQGDYGYTF.

The J gene is TRBJ2-3, the V gene TRBV5-1; a possible D gene is TRBD1 (5 bases). Trimming stripped 0 bases from V and 6 bases from J, with 14 bases between. The CDR3 has 15 amino acids. Germline V gives CDR1 SGHRS, CDR2 YFSETQ. CDR3 DNA sequence: TGCGCCAGCAGCTTGGGGGCTGGACATGTCGATACGCAGTATTTT. Protein sequence: CASSLGAGHVDTQYF.